The entry that follows covers one T cell receptor (beta chain) sequence. Its antigen is unidentified. CDR3 length: 12 amino acids. The ends were cut back, 4 bases at V and 4 bases at J, with 7 bases in the middle. CDR1 is SGHDN and CDR2 is FVKESK in the germline V gene. The authors loaded around 200 ng DNA, some 32,000 T cell genomes, into sorted-subset replicate PCRs. Sequenced by immunoSEQ multiplex PCR; TCRdb stores in-frame clones only, minus some. The sample has around 1.5 million clones; 95% to 99% are singletons. These data belong to a study of shared clonotypes between healthy human individuals. Study-level findings and limits: Represented diversity (both genetic and exposure-history) was limited by the small number of donors. Sampling included only blood; tissue repertoires likely differ.

V gene TRBV14 combines with J gene TRBJ1-2; D is undetermined. This TCR was recovered from a man aged 30 to 45 in good health. The sequencing sample was made of naive CD4+ T cells sorted from blood. The subset: CD45RA+ positively selected. CDR3 sequence: CASSLGSYGYTF. The CDR3 region has the DNA TGTGCCAGCAGCCTGGGCAGCTATGGCTACACCTTC.